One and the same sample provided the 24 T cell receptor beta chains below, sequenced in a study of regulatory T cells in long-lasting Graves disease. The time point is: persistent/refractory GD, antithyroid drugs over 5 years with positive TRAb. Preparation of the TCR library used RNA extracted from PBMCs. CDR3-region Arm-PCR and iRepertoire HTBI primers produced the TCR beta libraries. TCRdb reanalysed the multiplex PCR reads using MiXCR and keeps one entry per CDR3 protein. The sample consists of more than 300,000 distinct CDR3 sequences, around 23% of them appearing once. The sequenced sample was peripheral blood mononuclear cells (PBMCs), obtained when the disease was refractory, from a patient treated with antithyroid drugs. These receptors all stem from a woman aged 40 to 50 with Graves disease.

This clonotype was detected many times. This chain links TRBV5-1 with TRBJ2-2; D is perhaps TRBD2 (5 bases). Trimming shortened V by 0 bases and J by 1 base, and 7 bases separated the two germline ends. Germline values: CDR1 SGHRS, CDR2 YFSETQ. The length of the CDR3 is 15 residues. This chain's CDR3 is CASSLDRENTGELFF. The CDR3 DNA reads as TGCGCCAGCAGCTTGGATCGGGAGAACACCGGGGAGCTGTTTTTT.

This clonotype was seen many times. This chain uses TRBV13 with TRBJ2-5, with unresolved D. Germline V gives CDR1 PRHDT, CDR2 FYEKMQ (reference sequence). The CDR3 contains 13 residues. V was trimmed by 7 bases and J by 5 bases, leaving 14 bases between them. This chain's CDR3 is CASTTYLRETQYF. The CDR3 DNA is TGTGCCAGCACGACATACCTTCGGGAGACCCAGTACTTC.

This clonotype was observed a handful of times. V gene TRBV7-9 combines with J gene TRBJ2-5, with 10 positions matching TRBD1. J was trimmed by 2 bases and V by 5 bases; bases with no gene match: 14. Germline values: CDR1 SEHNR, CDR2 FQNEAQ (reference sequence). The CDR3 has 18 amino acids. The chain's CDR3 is CASSRGRLTGGGQETQYF. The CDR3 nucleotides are TGTGCCAGCAGCAGAGGTCGGCTGACAGGGGGCGGACAAGAGACCCAGTACTTC. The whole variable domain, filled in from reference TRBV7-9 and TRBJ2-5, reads DTGVSQNPRHKITKRGQNVTFRCDPISEHNRLYWYRQTLGQGPEFLTYFQNEAQLEKSRLLSDRFSAERPKGSFSTLEIQRTEQGDSAMYLCASSRGRLTGGGQETQYFGPGTRLLVL.

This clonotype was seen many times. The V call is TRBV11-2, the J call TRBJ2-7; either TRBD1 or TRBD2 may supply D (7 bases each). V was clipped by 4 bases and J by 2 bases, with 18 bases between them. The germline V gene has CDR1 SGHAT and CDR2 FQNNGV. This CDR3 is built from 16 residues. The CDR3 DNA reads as TGTGCCAGCAGCTCCCACCAGGGGGGGATTCCCTACGAGCAGTACTTC. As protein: CASSSHQGGIPYEQYF.

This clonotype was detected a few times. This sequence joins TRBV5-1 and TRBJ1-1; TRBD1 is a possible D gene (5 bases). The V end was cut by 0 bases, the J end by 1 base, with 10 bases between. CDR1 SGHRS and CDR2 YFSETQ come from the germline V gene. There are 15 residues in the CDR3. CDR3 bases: TGCGCCAGCAGCTTGGCCTCGACAGCGAACACTGAAGCTTTCTTT. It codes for CASSLASTANTEAFF.

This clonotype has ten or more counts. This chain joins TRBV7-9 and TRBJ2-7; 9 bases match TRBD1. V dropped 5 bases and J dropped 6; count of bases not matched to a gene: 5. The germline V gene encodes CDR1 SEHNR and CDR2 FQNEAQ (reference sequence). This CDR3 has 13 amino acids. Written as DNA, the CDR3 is TGTGCCAGCAGCCGGGACAGGGAAGGCGAGCAGTACTTC. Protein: CASSRDREGEQYF.

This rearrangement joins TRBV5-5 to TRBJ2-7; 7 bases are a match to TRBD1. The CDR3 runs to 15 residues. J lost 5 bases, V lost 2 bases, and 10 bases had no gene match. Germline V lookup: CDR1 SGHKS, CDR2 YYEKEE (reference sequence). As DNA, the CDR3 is TGTGCCAGCAGCTTCCGTATAACAGGGGCTAACGAGCAGTACTTC. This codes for CASSFRITGANEQYF.

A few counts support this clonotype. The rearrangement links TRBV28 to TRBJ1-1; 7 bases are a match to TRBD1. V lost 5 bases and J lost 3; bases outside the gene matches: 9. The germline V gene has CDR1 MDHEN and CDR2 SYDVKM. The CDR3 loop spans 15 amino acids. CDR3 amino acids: CASSPDRESDTEAFF. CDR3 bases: TGTGCCAGCAGTCCCGACAGGGAGTCGGACACTGAAGCTTTCTTT.

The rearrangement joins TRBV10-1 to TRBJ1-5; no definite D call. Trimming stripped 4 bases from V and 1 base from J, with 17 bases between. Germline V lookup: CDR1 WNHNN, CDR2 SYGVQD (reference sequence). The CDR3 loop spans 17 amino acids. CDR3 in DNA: TGCGCCAGCAGTGGCCTCTTTGGGGATGGAAGCAATCAGCCCCAGCATTTT. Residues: CASSGLFGDGSNQPQHF.

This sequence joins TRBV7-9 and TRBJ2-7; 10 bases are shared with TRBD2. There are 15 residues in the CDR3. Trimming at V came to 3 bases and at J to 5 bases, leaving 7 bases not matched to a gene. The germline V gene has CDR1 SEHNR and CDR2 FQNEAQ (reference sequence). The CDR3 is CASSLESSGSHEQYF. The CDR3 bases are TGTGCCAGCAGCTTGGAATCTAGCGGGAGTCACGAGCAGTACTTC.

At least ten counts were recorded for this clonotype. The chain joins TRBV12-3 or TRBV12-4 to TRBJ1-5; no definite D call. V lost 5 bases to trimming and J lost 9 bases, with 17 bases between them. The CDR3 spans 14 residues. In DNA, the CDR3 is TGTGCCAGCAGTGCGCGACTCGTTACCTCGCCCCAGCATTTT. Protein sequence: CASSARLVTSPQHF.

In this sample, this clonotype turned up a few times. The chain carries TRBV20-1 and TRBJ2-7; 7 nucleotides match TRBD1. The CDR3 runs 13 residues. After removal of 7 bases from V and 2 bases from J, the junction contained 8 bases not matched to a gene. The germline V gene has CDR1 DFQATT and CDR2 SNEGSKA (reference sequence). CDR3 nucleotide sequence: TGCAGTGTTCGGGACAGTGCGACCTACGAGCAGTACTTC. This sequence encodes CSVRDSATYEQYF.

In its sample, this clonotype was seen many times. CDR3 protein: CASSLVGGHEQYF. In DNA form, the CDR3 reads TGTGCCAGCAGCTTAGTGGGGGGCCACGAGCAGTACTTC. The chain uses TRBV7-8 and TRBJ2-7, with D possibly called TRBD1 or TRBD2 (6 bases each). CDR1 and CDR2 (germline): SGHVS, FQNEAQ. This CDR3 spans 13 amino acids. Trimming removed 1 base from V and 5 bases from J, with 9 bases in between.

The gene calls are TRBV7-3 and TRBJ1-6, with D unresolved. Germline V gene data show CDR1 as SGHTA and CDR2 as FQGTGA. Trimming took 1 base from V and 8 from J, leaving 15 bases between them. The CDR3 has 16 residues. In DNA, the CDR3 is TGTGCCAGCAGCTTAAGGTCACGGGGAGTGGATTCACCCCTCCACTTT. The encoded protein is CASSLRSRGVDSPLHF.

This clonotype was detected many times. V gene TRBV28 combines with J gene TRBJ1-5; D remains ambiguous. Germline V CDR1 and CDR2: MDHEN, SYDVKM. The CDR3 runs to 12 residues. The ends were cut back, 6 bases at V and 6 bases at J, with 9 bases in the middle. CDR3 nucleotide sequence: TGTGCCAGCAGCCCCCGGCCTCAGCCCCAGCATTTT. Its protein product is CASSPRPQPQHF.

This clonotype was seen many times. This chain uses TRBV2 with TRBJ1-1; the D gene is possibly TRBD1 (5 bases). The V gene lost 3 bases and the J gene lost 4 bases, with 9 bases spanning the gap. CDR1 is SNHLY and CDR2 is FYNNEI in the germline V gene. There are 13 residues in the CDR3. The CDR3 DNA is TGTGCCAGCAGTGATCAGGGTATCACTGAAGCTTTCTTT. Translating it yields CASSDQGITEAFF.

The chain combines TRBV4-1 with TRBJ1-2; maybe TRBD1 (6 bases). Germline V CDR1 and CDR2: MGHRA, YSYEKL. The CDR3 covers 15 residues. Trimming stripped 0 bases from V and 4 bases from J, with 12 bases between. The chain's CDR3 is CASSQDPGATYGYTF. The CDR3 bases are TGCGCCAGCAGCCAAGATCCGGGGGCGACCTATGGCTACACCTTC.

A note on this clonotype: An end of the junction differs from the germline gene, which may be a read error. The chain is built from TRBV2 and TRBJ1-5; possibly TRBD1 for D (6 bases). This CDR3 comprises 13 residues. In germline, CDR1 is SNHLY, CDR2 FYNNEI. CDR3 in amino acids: CASNSQGGQPHHF. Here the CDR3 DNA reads TGTGCCAGCAACTCACAGGGTGGCCAGCCCCACCATTTT. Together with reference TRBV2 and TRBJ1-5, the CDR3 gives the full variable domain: EPEVTQTPSHQVTQMGQEVILRCVPISNHLYFYWYRQILGQKVEFLVSFYNNEISEKSEIFDDQFSVERPDGSNFTLKIRSTKLEDSAMYFCASNSQGGQPHHFGDGTRLSIL.

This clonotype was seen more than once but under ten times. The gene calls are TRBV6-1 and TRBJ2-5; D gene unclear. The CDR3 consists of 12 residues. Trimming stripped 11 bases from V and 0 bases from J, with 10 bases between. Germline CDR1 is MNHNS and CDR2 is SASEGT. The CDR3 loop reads CAVKGYQETQYF. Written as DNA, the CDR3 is TGTGCCGTGAAAGGTTACCAAGAGACCCAGTACTTC.

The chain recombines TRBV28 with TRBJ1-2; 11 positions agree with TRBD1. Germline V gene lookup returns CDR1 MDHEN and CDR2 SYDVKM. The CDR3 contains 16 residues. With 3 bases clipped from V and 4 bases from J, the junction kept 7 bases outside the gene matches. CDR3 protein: CASSLDRGRLAYGYTF. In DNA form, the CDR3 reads TGTGCCAGCAGTTTGGACAGGGGGCGATTGGCCTATGGCTACACCTTC.

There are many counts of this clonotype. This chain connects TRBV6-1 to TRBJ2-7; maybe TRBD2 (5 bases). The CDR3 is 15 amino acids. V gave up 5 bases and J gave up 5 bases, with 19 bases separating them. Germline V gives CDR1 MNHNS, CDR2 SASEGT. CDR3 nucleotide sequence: TGTGCCAGCAGTCGCTTTGGGCAGCCCGGGGACGAGCAGTACTTC. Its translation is CASSRFGQPGDEQYF.

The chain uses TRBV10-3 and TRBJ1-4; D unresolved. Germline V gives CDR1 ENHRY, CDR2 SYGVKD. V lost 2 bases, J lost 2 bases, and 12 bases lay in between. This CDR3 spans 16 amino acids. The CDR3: CAISEREAITNEKLFF. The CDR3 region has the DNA TGTGCCATCAGTGAGCGGGAGGCCATTACTAATGAAAAACTGTTTTTT.

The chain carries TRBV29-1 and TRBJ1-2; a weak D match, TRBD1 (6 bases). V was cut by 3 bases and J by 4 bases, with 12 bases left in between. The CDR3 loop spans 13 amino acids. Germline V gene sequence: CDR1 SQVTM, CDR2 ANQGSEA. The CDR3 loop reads CSVESGDFYGYTF. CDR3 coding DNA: TGCAGCGTTGAGTCAGGGGATTTCTATGGCTACACCTTC. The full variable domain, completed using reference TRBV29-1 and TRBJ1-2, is SAVISQKPSRDICQRGTSLTIQCQVDSQVTMMFWYRQQPGQSLTLIATANQGSEATYESGFVIDKFPISRPNLTFSTLTVSNMSPEDSSIYLCSVESGDFYGYTFGSGTRLTVV.

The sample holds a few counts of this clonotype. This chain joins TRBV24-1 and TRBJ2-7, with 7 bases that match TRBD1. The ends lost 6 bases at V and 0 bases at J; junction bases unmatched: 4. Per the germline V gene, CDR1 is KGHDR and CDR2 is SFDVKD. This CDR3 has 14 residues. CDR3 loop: CATSTTGASYEQYF. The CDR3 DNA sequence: TGTGCCACCAGTACCACAGGGGCCTCCTACGAGCAGTACTTC.